The 10 T cell receptor beta chains given below trace back to one sample, sequenced in a study of early T cells in non-severe SARS-CoV-2 infection. TCRdb passed the 5' RACE reads through MiXCR, listing each CDR3 protein once. The data hold 100,000 to 150,000 distinct CDR3 sequences, with more than 13% observed a single time. Material for sequencing was whole blood. These receptors originate from an adult who was a healthcare worker with PCR-confirmed SARS-CoV-2 infection or an uninfected control (not recorded which).

The table lists this clonotype with many counts. J is TRBJ2-5 and V is TRBV5-1, with D perhaps matching TRBD1 (6 bases). The CDR3 has 15 amino acids. CDR1 is SGHRS and CDR2 is YFSETQ in the germline V gene. Trimming shortened V by 1 base and J by 4 bases, and 14 bases separated the two germline ends. This CDR3 reads CASSLRQGTGETQYF. CDR3 in DNA: TGCGCCAGCAGCTTGAGGCAGGGGACCGGAGAGACCCAGTACTTC. The variable domain in full, with the rest retrieved from reference TRBV5-1 and TRBJ2-5, is KAGVTQTPRYLIKTRGQQVTLSCSPISGHRSVSWYQQTPGQGLQFLFEYFSETQRNKGNFPGRFSGRQFSNSRSEMNVSTLELGDSALYLCASSLRQGTGETQYFGPGTRLLVL.

This clonotype has a handful of counts. Here the CDR3 DNA reads TGTGCCAGCAGCTTAGGGGGGTTTCCGTCTGAGCAGTACTTC. It translates to CASSLGGFPSEQYF. The chain carries TRBV7-2 and TRBJ2-7; D may be TRBD1 or TRBD2 (5 bases each). Trimming shortened V by 1 base and J by 7 bases, and 14 bases separated the two germline ends. The CDR3 runs 14 residues. The germline V gene has CDR1 SGHTA and CDR2 FQGNSA.

This sequence joins TRBV27 and TRBJ2-7; 7 positions agree with TRBD1. The V gene end was trimmed by 5 bases and the J gene end by 6 bases; junction bases not matched to a gene: 10. Germline-derived CDR1 and CDR2 are MNHEY and SMNVEV (reference sequence). This CDR3 has 14 residues. CDR3 DNA sequence: TGTGCCAGCAGTCCCGGAGAGGGGGCCGGCGAGCAGTACTTC. Protein sequence: CASSPGEGAGEQYF.

This clonotype was counted a few times. CDR3 in DNA: TGTGCCAGCAGCCAGGGTAATTTATCACCCCTCCACTTT. As protein: CASSQGNLSPLHF. The V gene is TRBV28, the J gene TRBJ1-6, with TRBD1 as a possible D gene (5 bases). The CDR3 extends over 13 amino acids. From germline, CDR1 is MDHEN and CDR2 SYDVKM. V was trimmed by 6 bases and J by 10 bases, leaving 13 bases between them.

The V call is TRBV12-5, the J call TRBJ2-3; TRBD1 agrees at 7 bases. CDR1 is LGHNT and CDR2 is FRNRAP in the germline V gene. The CDR3 extends over 14 amino acids. Germline trimming cut 5 bases from V and 1 base from J; bases unmatched to any gene: 3. CDR3 coding DNA: TGTGCTAGTGGTCACGACAGGGGCACAGATACGCAGTATTTT. This sequence encodes CASGHDRGTDTQYF.

The chain's CDR3 is CASSQAPRSEAFF. The CDR3 DNA reads TGTGCCAGCAGCCAAGCTCCAAGATCTGAAGCTTTCTTT. The chain combines TRBV3-1 with TRBJ1-1; D uncertain. Germline assignment: CDR1 LGHDT and CDR2 YNNKEL (reference sequence). CDR3 length equals 13 residues. V dropped 1 base and J dropped 6 bases, with 9 bases sitting between them.

This clonotype was detected only a few times. The chain combines TRBV20-1 with TRBJ1-2; D gene unclear. V was shortened by 6 bases and J by 2 bases, with 16 bases between the two germline ends. The germline gives CDR1 DFQATT, CDR2 SNEGSKA (reference sequence). CDR3 length: 14 amino acids. CDR3 sequence (DNA): TGCAGTGCCGCGGGCCAAGAGTTCAACTATGGCTACACCTTC. Protein: CSAAGQEFNYGYTF.

The chain recombines TRBV11-2 with TRBJ2-3, with 7 bases lining up with TRBD1. This CDR3 region has 18 residues. V lost 4 bases, J lost 2 bases, and 15 bases stayed unmatched. Germline CDR1 SGHAT, CDR2 FQNNGV. For the CDR3, the DNA is TGTGCCAGCAGCTGGAGCAAGTGGGGGACAGCTTCCACAGATACGCAGTATTTT. It codes for CASSWSKWGTASTDTQYF.

The rearrangement joins TRBV27 to TRBJ1-6; D may be TRBD1 (5 bases). CDR1 and CDR2 (germline): MNHEY, SMNVEV (reference sequence). V lost 4 bases and J 8 bases, leaving 12 bases between the germline ends. CDR3 size: 14 residues. In DNA, the CDR3 is TGTGCCAGCAGTTCCGGGTCAGGGCATTCACCCCTCCACTTT. This translates into CASSSGSGHSPLHF.

V and J are TRBV5-1 and TRBJ2-6; D unclear. Between the trimmed V and J ends, which lost 0 bases and 0 bases, there was a span of 7 bases. CDR1 and CDR2 (germline): SGHRS, YFSETQ. This CDR3 is built from 16 residues. CDR3 nucleotides: TGCGCCAGCAGCTTGGGACAAAACTCTGGGGCCAACGTCCTGACTTTC. Translating gives CASSLGQNSGANVLTF.